This entry lists 21 T cell receptor beta chains sequenced from one sample in a study of Graves' ophthalmopathy and Graves' hyperthyroidism. RNA served as the template for amplifying TCR beta CDR3 regions. The authors performed first-round RT-PCR with HTBI primers and then a second-round multiplex PCR. Each CDR3 protein gets one entry after TCRdb re-called the multiplex PCR reads with MiXCR. Altogether fewer than 400,000 distinct CDR3 sequences are present, 18% being singletons, with the ten largest covering 1.6%. The sample comprised peripheral blood. Receptors were obtained from a woman younger than 30 with Graves' ophthalmopathy.

This clonotype has at least ten counts. J is TRBJ2-7 and V is TRBV7-2; maybe TRBD1 (5 bases). Germline V lookup: CDR1 SGHTA, CDR2 FQGNSA. Trimming removed 8 bases from V and 3 bases from J, with 20 bases in between. This CDR3 is built from 15 residues. CDR3 sequence (DNA): TGTGCCAGCTCCTGGGGAACAGGCTATTTCTACGAGCAGTACTTC. Translating it yields CASSWGTGYFYEQYF.

CDR3 coding DNA: TGCGCCAGCAGCCAAGACCGCGAAACAGGGGTCTACGAGCAGTACTTC. Translation gives CASSQDRETGVYEQYF. This chain connects TRBV4-1 to TRBJ2-7, with 7 bases identical to TRBD1. V shed 0 bases and J 3 bases; nucleotides not matched to a gene: 8. The germline V gene encodes CDR1 MGHRA and CDR2 YSYEKL. This CDR3 has 16 amino acids.

There are many counts of this clonotype. This chain links TRBV7-2 with TRBJ2-7; 10 nucleotides line up with TRBD2. In germline, CDR1 is SGHTA, CDR2 FQGNSA. This CDR3 comprises 15 residues. With V trimmed by 2 bases and J by 5 bases, 6 bases remained unmatched. In DNA form, the CDR3 reads TGTGCCAGCAGCTTATTTGCTAGCGGGAGCAACGAGCAGTACTTC. Translating it yields CASSLFASGSNEQYF. Complete variable domain (other parts from reference TRBV7-2 and TRBJ2-7): GAGVSQSPSNKVTEKGKDVELRCDPISGHTALYWYRQSLGQGLEFLIYFQGNSAPDKSGLPSDRFSAERTGGSVSTLTIQRTQQEDSAVYLCASSLFASGSNEQYFGPGTRLTVT.

The sample holds many counts of this clonotype. This chain uses TRBV18 with TRBJ2-4, with D possibly being TRBD1 (5 bases). This CDR3 contains 12 residues. The V end lost 4 bases, the J end lost 8 bases, and 9 bases lay between the germline ends. CDR1 is KGHSH, CDR2 LQKENI, per germline. As DNA, the CDR3 is TGTGCCAGCTCACGCACCAGGGACATTCAGTACTTC. Amino acids: CASSRTRDIQYF.

This clonotype was recorded at least ten times. The V and J genes are TRBV5-1 and TRBJ2-5; TRBD2 matches 9 bases. Germline V gene lookup returns CDR1 SGHRS and CDR2 YFSETQ. The junction had 3 bases not matched to a gene; V was cut back by 2 bases and J by 1 base. CDR3 length: 15 residues. CDR3 DNA sequence: TGCGCCAGCAGCTTATTAGCGGGAGCCCAAGAGACCCAGTACTTC. Protein: CASSLLAGAQETQYF.

This clonotype was detected many times. The chain has TRBV11-3 and TRBJ1-6; the D gene is possibly TRBD1 (5 bases). Germline V gene data show CDR1 as SGHNT and CDR2 as YENEEA. V was pared by 1 base and J by 13 bases, with 11 bases between. The CDR3 totals 13 residues. CDR3 protein: CASSLGQSSPLHF. Written as DNA, the CDR3 is TGTGCCAGCAGCTTAGGACAGTCATCGCCCCTCCACTTT.

The sample holds many counts of this clonotype. The CDR3 region has the DNA TGTGCCAGCAGCCGCACCAGTGTTGGCTCCTATAATTCACCCCTCCACTTT. Its protein product is CASSRTSVGSYNSPLHF. The genes are TRBV6-1 and TRBJ1-6, with unresolved D. There are 17 residues in the CDR3. The V and J ends lost 6 bases and 0 bases respectively, with 15 bases between them. Per the germline V gene, CDR1 is MNHNS and CDR2 is SASEGT.

This clonotype has a count of ten or more. The V and J genes are TRBV6-4 and TRBJ2-2; D is uncertain. The CDR3 is 13 amino acids. V was pared by 0 bases and J by 4 bases, with 3 bases between. From germline, CDR1 is MRHNA and CDR2 SNTAGT. For the CDR3, the DNA is TGTGCCAGCAGTGACTCCCTCACCGGGGAGCTGTTTTTT. Translating it yields CASSDSLTGELFF.

This clonotype was observed many times. The rearrangement joins TRBV20-1 to TRBJ2-4; 10 bases are shared with TRBD2. Trimming took 5 bases from V and 5 from J; bases not matched to a gene: 18. Per the germline V gene, CDR1 is DFQATT and CDR2 is SNEGSKA (reference sequence). The CDR3 length is 18 residues. DNA for the CDR3: TGCAGTGCTCTCCACGGGGTAGCGGGGGGCCTGGGCCAAAACATTCAGTACTTC. It yields the protein CSALHGVAGGLGQNIQYF.

This clonotype was seen ten or more times. The V and J genes are TRBV3-1 and TRBJ1-1; 9 nucleotides agree with TRBD1. The CDR3 spans 16 residues. The trim removed 4 bases at V and 2 bases at J, leaving 8 bases unmatched. Germline V gene sequence: CDR1 LGHDT, CDR2 YNNKEL (reference sequence). DNA for the CDR3: TGTGCCAGCAGCCGGAAGGACAGGGGTACTAACACTGAAGCTTTCTTT. Translated, it gives CASSRKDRGTNTEAFF.

The table lists this clonotype with many counts. Lacking the conserved final phenylalanine or tryptophan, this CDR3 likely reflects a read error. The limits of the CDR3 on the DNA are not certain, so only TCRdb's listed CDR3 is given. The J gene is TRBJ1-5, the V gene TRBV6-2 or TRBV6-3; the D segment call TRBD1 is taken from the table without a DNA check. The CDR3 has 11 amino acids, counting both end residues. CDR1 is MNHEY and CDR2 is SVGEGT in the germline V gene. CDR3 region: CAICEMGTGHE.

This clonotype was picked up many times. This chain joins TRBV6-5 and TRBJ1-5; the D is unclear. V lost 6 bases, J lost 5 bases, and 14 bases lay in between. CDR3 length: 14 residues. Per the germline V gene, CDR1 is MNHEY and CDR2 is SVGAGI. CDR3: CASSRTDSDQPQHF. CDR3 bases: TGTGCCAGCAGCCGCACAGACTCTGATCAGCCCCAGCATTTT.

The chain is built from TRBV5-5 and TRBJ1-1; 8 bases agree with TRBD1. V lost 2 bases to trimming and J lost 3 bases; unmatched junction nucleotides: 6. Germline assignment: CDR1 SGHKS and CDR2 YYEKEE (reference sequence). The CDR3 loop spans 15 amino acids. DNA for the CDR3: TGTGCCAGCAGCTTTCCCCAGGGGGCCGACACTGAAGCTTTCTTT. This sequence encodes CASSFPQGADTEAFF. Full variable domain (missing parts from reference TRBV5-5 and TRBJ1-1): DAGVTQSPTHLIKTRGQQVTLRCSPISGHKSVSWYQQVLGQGPQFIFQYYEKEERGRGNFPDRFSARQFPNYSSELNVNALLLGDSALYLCASSFPQGADTEAFFGQGTRLTVV.

Ten or more counts support this clonotype. The chain is built from TRBV27 and TRBJ2-6; no clear D. Per the germline V gene, CDR1 is MNHEY and CDR2 is SMNVEV (reference sequence). The CDR3 totals 14 residues. The ends were cut back, 3 bases at V and 3 bases at J, with 6 bases in the middle. The CDR3 nucleotides are TGTGCCAGCAGTTTTCGAGGTGGGGCCAACGTCCTGACTTTC. This codes for CASSFRGGANVLTF.

The chain is built from TRBV7-2 and TRBJ2-6, with unresolved D. The CDR3 has 15 residues. Per germline, CDR1 SGHTA and CDR2 FQGNSA. Between the trimmed V and J ends, which lost 5 bases and 0 bases, there was a span of 8 bases. The CDR3 here is CASSPLNSGANVLTF. In nucleotides, the CDR3 is TGTGCCAGCAGCCCCTTGAACTCTGGGGCCAACGTCCTGACTTTC.

This clonotype was counted many times. This chain links TRBV7-2 with TRBJ2-7; a possible D gene is TRBD2 (5 bases). Trimming removed 1 base from V and 3 bases from J, with 10 bases in between. Germline V gene lookup returns CDR1 SGHTA and CDR2 FQGNSA. The length of the CDR3 is 14 residues. In DNA form, the CDR3 reads TGTGCCAGCAGCTTAGTTGTGGGAGTCTACGAGCAGTACTTC. Translated: CASSLVVGVYEQYF.

This clonotype was detected ten times or more. The rearrangement links TRBV4-3 to TRBJ1-1; no clear D. The CDR3 has 13 residues. Germline V gene data show CDR1 as LGHNA and CDR2 as YSLEER. The V and J ends lost 1 base and 2 bases respectively, with 5 bases between them. In DNA form, the CDR3 reads TGCGCCAGCAGCCAAGCTATTAACACTGAAGCTTTCTTT. It translates to CASSQAINTEAFF.

This clonotype has a count of ten or more. The V call is TRBV19, the J call TRBJ1-5; D is uncertain. This CDR3 is built from 12 residues. V was trimmed by 5 bases and J by 7 bases, leaving 9 bases between them. The V gene's germline CDR1 is LNHDA and CDR2 SQIVND (reference sequence). CDR3 sequence (DNA): TGTGCCAGTAGTCCGGTGGACCAGCCCCAGCATTTT. This encodes CASSPVDQPQHF.

The genes are TRBV27 and TRBJ1-6; the D gene is possibly TRBD1 (5 bases). The CDR3 contains 16 residues. Per germline, CDR1 MNHEY and CDR2 SMNVEV (reference sequence). V lost 2 bases to trimming and J lost 9 bases, with 17 bases between them. CDR3 residues: CASSLLSAGLGSPLHF. For the CDR3, the DNA is TGTGCCAGCAGTTTACTATCGGCAGGGCTGGGTTCACCCCTCCACTTT.

This clonotype was recorded at least ten times. The rearrangement joins TRBV7-8 to TRBJ2-5, with D possibly TRBD1 on 6 matching bases. The CDR3 totals 15 residues. From germline, CDR1 is SGHVS and CDR2 FQNEAQ. V lost 1 base to trimming and J lost 5 bases, with 14 bases between them. CDR3 sequence reads: CASSLGGRVVETQYF. The DNA of the CDR3 is TGTGCCAGCAGCTTAGGGGGGCGGGTGGTGGAGACCCAGTACTTC.

The J gene is TRBJ1-1, the V gene TRBV28; D is ambiguous. V lost 6 bases and J lost 10, with 18 bases in between. Germline assignment: CDR1 MDHEN and CDR2 SYDVKM. CDR3 length: 13 residues. The CDR3 DNA sequence: TGTGCCAGCAGCACCTCCTCATGGGTGGCAGCTTTCTTT. It specifies CASSTSSWVAAFF.